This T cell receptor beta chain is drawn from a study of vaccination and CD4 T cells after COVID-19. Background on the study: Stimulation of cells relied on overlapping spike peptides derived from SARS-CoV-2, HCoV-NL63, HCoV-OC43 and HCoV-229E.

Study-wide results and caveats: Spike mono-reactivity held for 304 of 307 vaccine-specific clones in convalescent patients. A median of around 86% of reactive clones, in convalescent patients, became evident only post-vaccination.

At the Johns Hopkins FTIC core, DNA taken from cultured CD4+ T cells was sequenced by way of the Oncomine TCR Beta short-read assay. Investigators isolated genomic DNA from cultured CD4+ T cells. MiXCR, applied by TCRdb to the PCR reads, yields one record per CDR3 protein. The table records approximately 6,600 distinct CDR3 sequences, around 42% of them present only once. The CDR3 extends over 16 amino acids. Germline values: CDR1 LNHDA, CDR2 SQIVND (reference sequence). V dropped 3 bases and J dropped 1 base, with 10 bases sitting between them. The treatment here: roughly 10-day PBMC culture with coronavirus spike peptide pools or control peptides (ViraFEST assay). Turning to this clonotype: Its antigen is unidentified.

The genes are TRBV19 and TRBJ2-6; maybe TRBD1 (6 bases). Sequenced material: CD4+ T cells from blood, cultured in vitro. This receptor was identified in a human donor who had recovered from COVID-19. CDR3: CASSIQGRSGANVLTF. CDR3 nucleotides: TGTGCCAGTAGTATTCAGGGGAGATCTGGGGCCAACGTCCTGACTTTC.